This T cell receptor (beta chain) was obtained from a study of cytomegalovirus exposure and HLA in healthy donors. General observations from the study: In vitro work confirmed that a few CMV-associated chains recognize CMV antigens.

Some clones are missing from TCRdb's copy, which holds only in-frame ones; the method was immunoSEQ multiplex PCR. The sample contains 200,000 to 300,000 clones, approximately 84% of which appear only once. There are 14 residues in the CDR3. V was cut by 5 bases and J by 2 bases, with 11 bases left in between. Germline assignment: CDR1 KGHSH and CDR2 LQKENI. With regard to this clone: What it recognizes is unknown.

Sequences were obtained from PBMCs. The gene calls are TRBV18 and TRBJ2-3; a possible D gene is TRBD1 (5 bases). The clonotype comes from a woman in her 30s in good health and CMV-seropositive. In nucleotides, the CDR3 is TGTGCCAGCTCATTACAGGATAACACAGATACGCAGTATTTT. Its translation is CASSLQDNTDTQYF.